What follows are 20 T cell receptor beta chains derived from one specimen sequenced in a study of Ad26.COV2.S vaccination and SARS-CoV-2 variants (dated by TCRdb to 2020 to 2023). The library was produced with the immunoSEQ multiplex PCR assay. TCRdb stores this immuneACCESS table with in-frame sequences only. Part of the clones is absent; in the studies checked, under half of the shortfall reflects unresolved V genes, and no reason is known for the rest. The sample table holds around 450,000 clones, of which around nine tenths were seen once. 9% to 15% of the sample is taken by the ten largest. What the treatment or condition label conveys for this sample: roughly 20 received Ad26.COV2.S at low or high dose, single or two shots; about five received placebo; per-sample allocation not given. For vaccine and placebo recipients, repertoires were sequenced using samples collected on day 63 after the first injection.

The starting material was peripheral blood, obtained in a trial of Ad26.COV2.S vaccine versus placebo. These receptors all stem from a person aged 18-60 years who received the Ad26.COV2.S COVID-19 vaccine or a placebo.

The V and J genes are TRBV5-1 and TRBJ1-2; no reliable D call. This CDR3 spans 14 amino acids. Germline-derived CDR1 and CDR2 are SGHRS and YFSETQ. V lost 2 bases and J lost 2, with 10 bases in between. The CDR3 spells CASSLSEINYGYTF. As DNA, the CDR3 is TGCGCCAGCAGCTTATCCGAGATCAACTATGGCTACACCTTC.

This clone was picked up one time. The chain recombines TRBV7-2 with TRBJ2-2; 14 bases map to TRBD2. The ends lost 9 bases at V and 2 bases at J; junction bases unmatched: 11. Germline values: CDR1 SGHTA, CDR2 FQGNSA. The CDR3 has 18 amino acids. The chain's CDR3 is CASYPGLAGVANTGELFF. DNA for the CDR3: TGTGCCAGTTACCCGGGACTAGCGGGAGTGGCAAACACCGGGGAGCTGTTTTTT.

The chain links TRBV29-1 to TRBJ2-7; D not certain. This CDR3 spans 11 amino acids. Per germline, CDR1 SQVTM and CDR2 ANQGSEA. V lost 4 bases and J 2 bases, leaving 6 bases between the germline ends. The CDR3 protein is CSVVLTYEQYF. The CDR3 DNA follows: TGCAGCGTTGTCCTGACCTACGAGCAGTACTTC.

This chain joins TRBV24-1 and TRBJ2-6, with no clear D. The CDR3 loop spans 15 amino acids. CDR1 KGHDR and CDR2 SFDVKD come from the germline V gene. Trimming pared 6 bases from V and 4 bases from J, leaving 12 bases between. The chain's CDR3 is CATSSVGYGANVLTF. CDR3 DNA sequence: TGTGCCACCAGTTCTGTAGGGTACGGGGCCAACGTCCTGACTTTC.

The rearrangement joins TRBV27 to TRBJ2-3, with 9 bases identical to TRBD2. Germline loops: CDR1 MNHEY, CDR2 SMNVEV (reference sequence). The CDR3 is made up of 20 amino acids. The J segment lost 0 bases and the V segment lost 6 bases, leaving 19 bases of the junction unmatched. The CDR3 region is CASREDKSRSGRRSTDTQYF. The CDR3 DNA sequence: TGTGCCAGCAGGGAGGATAAGTCACGGAGCGGGAGGCGTAGCACAGATACGCAGTATTTT.

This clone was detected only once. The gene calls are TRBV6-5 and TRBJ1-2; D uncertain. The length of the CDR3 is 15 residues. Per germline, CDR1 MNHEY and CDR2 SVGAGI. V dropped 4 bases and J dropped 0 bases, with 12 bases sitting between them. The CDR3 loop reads CASSSTMASNYGYTF. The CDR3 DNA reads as TGTGCCAGCAGTTCAACGATGGCATCTAACTATGGCTACACCTTC.

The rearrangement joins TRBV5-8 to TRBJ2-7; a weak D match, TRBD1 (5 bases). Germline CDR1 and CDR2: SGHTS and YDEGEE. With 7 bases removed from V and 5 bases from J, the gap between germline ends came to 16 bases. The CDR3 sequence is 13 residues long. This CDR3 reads CASSIVGVNEQYF. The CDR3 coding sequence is TGTGCCAGCTCCATTGTAGGGGTCAACGAGCAGTACTTC.

In DNA, the CDR3 is TGTGCCAGCACCACTTGGGGGAGTCAGCCCCAGCATTTT. Protein product: CASTTWGSQPQHF. The rearrangement joins TRBV28 to TRBJ1-5, with D possibly matching TRBD1 (5 bases). CDR1 and CDR2 (germline): MDHEN, SYDVKM. The CDR3 length is 13 residues. Deletions cut 7 bases from V and 6 bases from J, with 13 bases between.

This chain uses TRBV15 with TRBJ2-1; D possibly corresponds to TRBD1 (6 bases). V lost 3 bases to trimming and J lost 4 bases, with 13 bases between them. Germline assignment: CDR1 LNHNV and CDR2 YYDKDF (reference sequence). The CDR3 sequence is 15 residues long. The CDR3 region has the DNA TGTGCCACCAGCAGGTCCAACAGGGAATACAATGAGCAGTTCTTC. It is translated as CATSRSNREYNEQFF. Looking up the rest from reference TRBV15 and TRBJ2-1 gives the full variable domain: DAMVIQNPRYQVTQFGKPVTLSCSQTLNHNVMYWYQQKSSQAPKLLFHYYDKDFNNEADTPDNFQSRRPNTSFCFLDIRSPGLGDTAMYLCATSRSNREYNEQFFGPGTRLTVL.

The CDR3 loop is CASSQSTNTGELFF. The CDR3 bases are TGCGCCAGCAGCCAATCCACAAACACCGGGGAGCTGTTTTTT. V gene TRBV4-3 combines with J gene TRBJ2-2; D is unclear. Trimming took off 2 bases at V and 2 bases at J, with 6 bases between the two ends. Germline V gene lookup returns CDR1 LGHNA and CDR2 YSLEER. The CDR3 is 14 amino acids.

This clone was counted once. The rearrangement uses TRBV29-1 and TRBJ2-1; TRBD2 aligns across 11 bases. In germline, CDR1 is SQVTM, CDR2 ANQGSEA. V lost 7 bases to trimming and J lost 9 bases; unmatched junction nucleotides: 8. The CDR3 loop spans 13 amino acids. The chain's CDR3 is CSATTSGTIEQFF. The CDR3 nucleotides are TGCAGCGCTACGACTAGCGGGACTATTGAGCAGTTCTTC.

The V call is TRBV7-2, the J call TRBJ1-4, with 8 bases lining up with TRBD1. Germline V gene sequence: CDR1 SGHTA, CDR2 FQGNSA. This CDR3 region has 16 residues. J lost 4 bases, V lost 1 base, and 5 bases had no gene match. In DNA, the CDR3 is TGTGCCAGCAGCTTAGGGCCGACAGGGGTTAATGAAAAACTGTTTTTT. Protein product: CASSLGPTGVNEKLFF.

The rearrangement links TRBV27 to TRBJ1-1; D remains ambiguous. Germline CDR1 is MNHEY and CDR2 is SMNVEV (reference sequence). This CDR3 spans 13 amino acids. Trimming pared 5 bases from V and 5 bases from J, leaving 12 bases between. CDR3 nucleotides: TGTGCCAGCAGTCCGTACGATAGTACTGAAGCTTTCTTT. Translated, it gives CASSPYDSTEAFF.

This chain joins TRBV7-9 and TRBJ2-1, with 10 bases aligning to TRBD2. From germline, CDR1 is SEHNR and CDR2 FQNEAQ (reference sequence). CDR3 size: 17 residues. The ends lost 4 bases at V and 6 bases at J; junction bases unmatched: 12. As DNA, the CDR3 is TGTGCCAGCAGCTCACAACGAGGGCTAGCGGGAGTCAATGAGCAGTTCTTC. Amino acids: CASSSQRGLAGVNEQFF.

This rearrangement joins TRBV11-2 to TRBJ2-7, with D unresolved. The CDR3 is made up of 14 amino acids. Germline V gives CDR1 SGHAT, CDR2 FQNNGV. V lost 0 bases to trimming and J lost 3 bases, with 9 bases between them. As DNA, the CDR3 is TGTGCCAGCAGCTTAGATCACACACTCTACGAGCAGTACTTC. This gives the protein CASSLDHTLYEQYF.

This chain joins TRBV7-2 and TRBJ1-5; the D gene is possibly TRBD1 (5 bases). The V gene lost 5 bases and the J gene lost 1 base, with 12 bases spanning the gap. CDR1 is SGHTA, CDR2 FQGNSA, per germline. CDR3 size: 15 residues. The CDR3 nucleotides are TGTGCCAGCAGCCCGGGAGGGGCGAGCAATCAGCCCCAGCATTTT. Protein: CASSPGGASNQPQHF.

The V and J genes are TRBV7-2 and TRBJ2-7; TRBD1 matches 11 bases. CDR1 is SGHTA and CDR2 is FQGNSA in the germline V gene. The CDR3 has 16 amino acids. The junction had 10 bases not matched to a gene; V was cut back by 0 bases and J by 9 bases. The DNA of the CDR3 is TGTGCCAGCAGCTTAGCCGGGGGGACAGGGGGGTTTTTGCAGTACTTC. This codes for CASSLAGGTGGFLQYF.

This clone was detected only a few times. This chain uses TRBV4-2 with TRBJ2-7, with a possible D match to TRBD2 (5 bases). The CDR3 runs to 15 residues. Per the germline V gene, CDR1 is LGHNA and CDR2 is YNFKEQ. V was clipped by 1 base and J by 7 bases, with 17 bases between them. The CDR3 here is CASSQGHKASGEQYF. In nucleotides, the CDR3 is TGTGCCAGCAGCCAAGGACACAAAGCATCGGGGGAGCAGTACTTC.

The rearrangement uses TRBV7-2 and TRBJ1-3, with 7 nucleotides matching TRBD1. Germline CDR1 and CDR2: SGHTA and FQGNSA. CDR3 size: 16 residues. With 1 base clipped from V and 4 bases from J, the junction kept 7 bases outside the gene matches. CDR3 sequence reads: CASSLGQGVPGNTIYF. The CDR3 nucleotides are TGTGCCAGCAGCTTAGGTCAGGGGGTACCCGGAAACACCATATATTTT.

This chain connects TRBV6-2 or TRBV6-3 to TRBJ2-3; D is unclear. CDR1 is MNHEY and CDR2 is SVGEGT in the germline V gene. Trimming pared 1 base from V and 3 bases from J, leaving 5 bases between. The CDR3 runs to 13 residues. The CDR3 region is CASSYYPTDTQYF. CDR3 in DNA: TGTGCCAGCAGTTACTACCCTACAGATACGCAGTATTTT.